This T cell receptor beta chain was sequenced in a study of vaccination effects on CD4 cells after COVID-19. On this clone: Its antigen is not known.

Within the ViraFEST assay, antigen-specific CD4+ T cells underwent expansion with viral peptide pools prior to sequencing. When less than 13 days of culture had elapsed, CD4+ T cells were isolated. Vaccinated recipients, who were negative for nucleocapsid antibodies, had no history of SARS-CoV-2 infection. TCRdb's table, derived via immunoSEQ multiplex PCR, lists solely in-frame clones and lacks some. This sample has about 41,000 clones, with around 68% found just once. The sequencing used CD4+ T cells from PBMCs cultured with HCoV-OC43 spike peptides, collected before COVID-19 vaccination. Described subset: HCoV-OC43 spike overlapping peptide pool stimulation. This TCR derives from a human donor who received a COVID-19 vaccine.

The CDR3, as DNA: TGTGCCAGCAGCCCCGGACAGTCCTCTGGAAACACCATATATTTT. This translates into CASSPGQSSGNTIYF. The chain has TRBV9 and TRBJ1-3; maybe TRBD1 (6 bases). CDR1 is SGDLS, CDR2 YYNGEE, per germline. Trimming pared 4 bases from V and 0 bases from J, leaving 11 bases between. The CDR3 covers 15 residues.